These 30 T cell receptor beta chains were all obtained from the same sample, sequenced in a study of cytomegalovirus exposure and HLA in healthy donors. The PCR made use of 60 Vbeta and 13 Jbeta primers. Some clones are missing from TCRdb's copy, which holds only in-frame ones; the method was immunoSEQ multiplex PCR. This repertoire shows under 150,000 clones, 70% to 80% found once; its top ten account for approximately 9.6%. Input material: PBMCs. Receptors originate from a woman in her 50s in good health and CMV-seropositive.

V is TRBV7-9 and J is TRBJ1-2; the D gene is possibly TRBD1 (5 bases). This CDR3 has 12 residues. CDR1 and CDR2 (germline): SEHNR, FQNEAQ (reference sequence). The germline V and J ends were trimmed by 7 bases and 7 bases, with 13 bases remaining between them. As DNA, the CDR3 is TGTGCCAGCATGATCCGGAGGGGTGGCTACACCTTC. Encoded protein: CASMIRRGGYTF.

Only a few counts were recorded for this clone. The chain joins TRBV23-1 to TRBJ2-7; D is possibly TRBD1 (6 bases). TRBV23-1 is recorded as an ORF, its role being uncertain. The V end lost 0 bases, the J end lost 4 bases, and 19 bases lay between the germline ends. The CDR3 extends over 17 amino acids. The CDR3 DNA reads as TGCGCCAGCAGTCAATCGCCCTCTAGACAGGTTCATTACGAGCAGTACTTC. It specifies CASSQSPSRQVHYEQYF.

The V gene is TRBV30, the J gene TRBJ1-2; 9 bases fit TRBD1. The CDR3 runs 18 residues. Germline CDR1 and CDR2: GTSNPN and SVGIG (reference sequence). V gave up 1 base and J gave up 7 bases; unmatched junction bases: 19. The CDR3 here is CAWSAPVWRRDRDSGYTF. The CDR3 region has the DNA TGTGCCTGGAGTGCCCCGGTTTGGCGCCGGGACAGGGACAGTGGCTACACCTTC.

The genes are TRBV10-3 and TRBJ1-2; the D is unclear. The CDR3 is 13 amino acids. Between the trimmed V and J ends, which lost 7 bases and 3 bases, there was a span of 12 bases. Per the germline V gene, CDR1 is ENHRY and CDR2 is SYGVKD. The CDR3 loop is CAIISDGDYGYTF. The CDR3 DNA reads TGTGCCATCATCTCCGACGGAGACTATGGCTACACCTTC.

V and J are TRBV5-6 and TRBJ2-1, with 7 nucleotides matching TRBD1. Per germline, CDR1 SGHDT and CDR2 YYEEEE. The junction had 1 base not matched to a gene; V was cut back by 5 bases and J by 2 bases. The CDR3 contains 13 residues. The CDR3 loop reads CASRGTAYNEQFF. CDR3 coding DNA: TGTGCCAGCAGGGGGACAGCCTACAATGAGCAGTTCTTC.

The chain is built from TRBV18 and TRBJ2-3; D unresolved. CDR1 KGHSH and CDR2 LQKENI come from the germline V gene. With 4 bases removed from V and 6 bases from J, the gap between germline ends came to 8 bases. CDR3 length: 12 residues. The CDR3 sequence: CASSRATDTQYF. For the CDR3, the DNA is TGTGCCAGCTCACGGGCGACCGATACGCAGTATTTT. The variable domain in full, completed from reference TRBV18 and TRBJ2-3, reads NAGVMQNPRHLVRRRGQEARLRCSPMKGHSHVYWYRQLPEEGLKFMVYLQKENIIDESGMPKERFSAEFPKEGPSILRIQQVVRGDSAAYFCASSRATDTQYFGPGTRLTVL.

The rearrangement uses TRBV28 and TRBJ1-2; TRBD1 matches at 10 bases. Per germline, CDR1 MDHEN and CDR2 SYDVKM. With V trimmed by 4 bases and J by 7 bases, 9 bases remained unmatched. This CDR3 has 15 amino acids. The CDR3 region is CASSSQWDRGGGYTF. The CDR3 bases are TGTGCCAGCAGTTCCCAGTGGGACAGGGGTGGTGGCTACACCTTC.

The gene calls are TRBV6-6 and TRBJ2-5; 8 bases match TRBD1. Germline values: CDR1 MNHNY, CDR2 SVGAGI (reference sequence). The CDR3 is made up of 16 amino acids. V dropped 6 bases and J dropped 3; count of bases not matched to a gene: 12. As DNA, the CDR3 is TGTGCCAGCAGCGAGACAGGGGCTGGCGCTAAAGAGACCCAGTACTTC. Amino acid sequence: CASSETGAGAKETQYF.

This clone was found a few times. The chain uses TRBV5-4 and TRBJ2-2, with TRBD1 matching over 10 bases. The CDR3 runs 15 residues. V gave up 4 bases and J gave up 4 bases; unmatched junction bases: 4. Per germline, CDR1 SGHNT and CDR2 YYREEE (reference sequence). The CDR3 is CASSRGQGTTGELFF. CDR3 coding DNA: TGTGCCAGCAGCCGGGGACAGGGGACCACCGGGGAGCTGTTTTTT. Variable domain in full (rest from reference TRBV5-4 and TRBJ2-2): ETGVTQSPTHLIKTRGQQVTLRCSSQSGHNTVSWYQQALGQGPQFIFQYYREEENGRGNFPPRFSGLQFPNYSSELNVNALELDDSALYLCASSRGQGTTGELFFGEGSRLTVL.

CDR3 bases: TGTGCCATCAGTGGTGCCAGGTCGAGCACAGATACGCAGTATTTT. It yields the protein CAISGARSSTDTQYF. V gene TRBV10-3 combines with J gene TRBJ2-3; no clear D gene. Germline V CDR1 and CDR2: ENHRY, SYGVKD. There are 15 residues in the CDR3. Trimming cost V 4 bases and J 0 bases, with 11 bases left between them.

The chain employs TRBV7-6 and TRBJ2-3, with a tentative D call TRBD2 (6 bases). Germline V gene data show CDR1 as SGHVS and CDR2 as FNYEAQ. V was trimmed by 5 bases and J by 1 base, leaving 10 bases between them. This CDR3 has 14 residues. CDR3 amino acids: CASSRWGGTDTQYF. The CDR3 nucleotides are TGTGCCAGCAGCCGGTGGGGGGGCACAGATACGCAGTATTTT. Full variable domain (outside the CDR3, taken from reference TRBV7-6 and TRBJ2-3): GAGVSQSPRYKVTKRGQDVALRCDPISGHVSLYWYRQALGQGPEFLTYFNYEAQQDKSGLPNDRFSAERPEGSISTLTIQRTEQRDSAMYRCASSRWGGTDTQYFGPGTRLTVL.

The chain carries TRBV9 and TRBJ2-2; 11 nucleotides match TRBD1. Germline assignment: CDR1 SGDLS and CDR2 YYNGEE. This CDR3 comprises 16 residues. The V and J ends lost 4 bases and 5 bases, in that order; junction bases with no gene match: 7. The CDR3: CASSPGTGGITGELFF. The CDR3, as DNA: TGTGCCAGCAGCCCTGGGACAGGGGGAATAACCGGGGAGCTGTTTTTT.

The chain couples TRBV20-1 to TRBJ1-3; D gene ambiguous. This CDR3 is built from 11 residues. Germline V gene data show CDR1 as DFQATT and CDR2 as SNEGSKA (reference sequence). Trimming took off 4 bases at V and 4 bases at J, with 5 bases between the two ends. The CDR3 DNA sequence: TGCAGTGCTATCCTCGGAAACACCATATATTTT. Protein sequence: CSAILGNTIYF.

This rearrangement joins TRBV7-9 to TRBJ2-5; D is ambiguous. This CDR3 region has 13 residues. V was clipped by 1 base and J by 3 bases, with 6 bases between them. Per the germline V gene, CDR1 is SEHNR and CDR2 is FQNEAQ (reference sequence). As DNA, the CDR3 is TGTGCCAGCAGCTTAGGGCAAGAAGAGACCCAGTACTTC. Amino acid sequence: CASSLGQEETQYF.

The gene calls are TRBV9 and TRBJ1-3; 8 nucleotides line up with TRBD1. Per the germline V gene, CDR1 is SGDLS and CDR2 is YYNGEE. CDR3 length: 17 residues. Losses at the gene ends were 0 bases for V and 4 bases for J; bases not matched to a gene: 9. DNA of the CDR3: TGTGCCAGCAGCGTAGAAGCCCGGACAGGGCTAGGAAACACCATATATTTT. Translation gives CASSVEARTGLGNTIYF. Full variable domain (outside the CDR3, taken from reference TRBV9 and TRBJ1-3): DSGVTQTPKHLITATGQRVTLRCSPRSGDLSVYWYQQSLDQGLQFLIQYYNGEERAKGNILERFSAQQFPDLHSELNLSSLELGDSALYFCASSVEARTGLGNTIYFGEGSWLTVV.

The gene calls are TRBV30 and TRBJ1-5; 10 bases line up with TRBD1. Unmatched junction bases numbered 15, after V lost 0 bases and J lost 7 bases. Per germline, CDR1 GTSNPN and CDR2 SVGIG (reference sequence). The CDR3 is 18 amino acids. In DNA, the CDR3 is TGTGCCTGGAGTGTACGGCCCATCGGGACAGGGGTAGGGCAGCCCCAGCATTTT. Translated, it gives CAWSVRPIGTGVGQPQHF. The full variable domain, its missing parts supplied by reference TRBV30 and TRBJ1-5, is SQTIHQWPATLVQPVGSPLSLECTVEGTSNPNLYWYRQAAGRGLQLLFYSVGIGQISSEVPQNLSASRPQDRQFILSSKKLLLSDSGFYLCAWSVRPIGTGVGQPQHFGDGTRLSIL.

The sample holds a few counts of this clone. This chain connects TRBV7-6 to TRBJ2-1; 10 bases align to TRBD2. Trimming cost V 5 bases and J 6 bases; bases outside gene matches: 10. Germline V CDR1 and CDR2: SGHVS, FNYEAQ. CDR3 length: 16 residues. CDR3 in DNA: TGTGCCAGCAGCCAAGAGGCTAGCGGGGGCGTCAATGAGCAGTTCTTC. It yields the protein CASSQEASGGVNEQFF.

The sample holds a few counts of this clone. This chain links TRBV6-6 with TRBJ2-1; 10 nucleotides match TRBD2. The CDR3 is 14 residues long. V trimming: 5 bases; J trimming: 7 bases; junction bases outside the gene matches: 5. Germline CDR1 is MNHNY and CDR2 is SVGAGI (reference sequence). CDR3 amino acids: CASSKTTSGNEQFF. The CDR3, as DNA: TGTGCCAGCAGTAAGACGACTAGCGGGAATGAGCAGTTCTTC.

The J gene is TRBJ1-5, the V gene TRBV10-3, with TRBD1 matching 12 bases. Germline values: CDR1 ENHRY, CDR2 SYGVKD. V was clipped by 10 bases and J by 6 bases; unmatched bases: 7. This CDR3 is built from 14 residues. CDR3 nucleotides: TGTGCCACCATGGGACAGGGGGCGGGTCAGCCCCAGCATTTT. Its protein is CATMGQGAGQPQHF.

This clone was observed a handful of times. This sequence joins TRBV27 and TRBJ2-3; TRBD2 matches 8 bases. J was trimmed by 5 bases and V by 0 bases; bases with no gene match: 7. Germline loops: CDR1 MNHEY, CDR2 SMNVEV (reference sequence). This CDR3 region has 16 residues. CDR3 DNA: TGTGCCAGCAGTTTATCAAGCGGGAGTTATGGAGATACGCAGTATTTT. Its protein product is CASSLSSGSYGDTQYF.

The J gene is TRBJ2-5, the V gene TRBV9; the D gene is possibly TRBD2 (6 bases). Germline CDR1 is SGDLS and CDR2 is YYNGEE. The CDR3 has 14 amino acids. The V gene lost 4 bases and the J gene lost 4 bases, with 14 bases spanning the gap. CDR3 nucleotides: TGTGCCAGCAGCCCGCGACGGGACTCAGAGACCCAGTACTTC. Amino acids: CASSPRRDSETQYF.

This chain connects TRBV5-1 to TRBJ2-1, with TRBD2 matching 7 bases. Germline V lookup: CDR1 SGHRS, CDR2 YFSETQ. The V segment lost 2 bases and the J segment 0 bases; nucleotides outside the gene matches: 5. This CDR3 contains 16 residues. The CDR3, as DNA: TGCGCCAGCAGCTTTATAGCGGGCCGCTCCTACAATGAGCAGTTCTTC. This gives the protein CASSFIAGRSYNEQFF.

The chain employs TRBV7-9 and TRBJ2-3; TRBD2 agrees at 11 bases. CDR1 is SEHNR, CDR2 FQNEAQ, per germline (reference sequence). The CDR3 sequence is 17 residues long. With V trimmed by 2 bases and J by 3 bases, 7 bases remained unmatched. The CDR3 loop is CASSLPPGLADTDTQYF. CDR3 sequence (DNA): TGTGCCAGCAGCTTACCTCCGGGACTAGCGGATACAGATACGCAGTATTTT.

The rearrangement links TRBV19 to TRBJ1-5, with D uncertain. The CDR3 loop spans 13 amino acids. Between the trimmed V and J ends, which lost 6 bases and 4 bases, there was a span of 10 bases. Per germline, CDR1 LNHDA and CDR2 SQIVND (reference sequence). CDR3 sequence reads: CASSLRVNQPQHF. CDR3 nucleotide sequence: TGTGCCAGTAGCCTTCGGGTTAATCAGCCCCAGCATTTT.

CDR3: CASSLPGPGYGYTF. DNA for the CDR3: TGTGCCAGCAGCCTACCTGGGCCGGGATATGGCTACACCTTC. V gene TRBV7-2 combines with J gene TRBJ1-2, with D unresolved. CDR1 and CDR2 (germline): SGHTA, FQGNSA. V was trimmed by 5 bases and J by 5 bases, leaving 15 bases between them. The CDR3 extends over 14 amino acids. Supplemented by reference TRBV7-2 and TRBJ1-2, the full variable domain reads GAGVSQSPSNKVTEKGKDVELRCDPISGHTALYWYRQSLGQGLEFLIYFQGNSAPDKSGLPSDRFSAERTGGSVSTLTIQRTQQEDSAVYLCASSLPGPGYGYTFGSGTRLTVV.

This CDR3 reads CASSVGVGGGTEAFF. CDR3 nucleotides: TGTGCCAGCAGCGTAGGGGTAGGGGGTGGCACTGAAGCTTTCTTT. The rearrangement links TRBV9 to TRBJ1-1; the D gene is possibly TRBD1 (6 bases). V gave up 0 bases and J gave up 4 bases, with 13 bases separating them. The V gene's germline CDR1 is SGDLS and CDR2 YYNGEE. The CDR3 loop spans 15 amino acids.

CDR3 sequence (DNA): TGTGCCAGCAGCCAAGAACCGGGAGGGCCGAGAGATACGCAGTATTTT. Protein sequence: CASSQEPGGPRDTQYF. This chain joins TRBV4-2 and TRBJ2-3; 8 bases match TRBD2. Unmatched junction bases numbered 7, after V lost 0 bases and J lost 5 bases. In germline, CDR1 is LGHNA, CDR2 YNFKEQ. This CDR3 spans 16 amino acids.

Note on this clone: The junction differs from germline at one of its ends, possibly a read error. The genes are TRBV18 and TRBJ1-4, with TRBD1 matching over 8 bases. Per germline, CDR1 KGHSH and CDR2 LQKENI. This CDR3 is 16 amino acids long. Here the CDR3 reads CASSPGTGVTTEKLFF. The DNA for the CDR3 is TGTGCCAGCTCACCAGGGACAGGTGTAACTACTGAAAAACTGTTTTTT. The full variable domain, in which reference TRBV18 and TRBJ1-4 provide the parts outside the CDR3, is NAGVMQNPRHLVRRRGQEARLRCSPMKGHSHVYWYRQLPEEGLKFMVYLQKENIIDESGMPKERFSAEFPKEGPSILRIQQVVRGDSAAYFCASSPGTGVTTEKLFFGSGTQLSVL.

The chain combines TRBV4-1 with TRBJ2-3; no clear D gene. Looked up from germline, CDR1 is MGHRA and CDR2 is YSYEKL. V was clipped by 0 bases and J by 5 bases, with 18 bases between them. CDR3 size: 17 residues. In DNA, the CDR3 is TGCGCCAGCAGCCAAGACCGGGTTTCGAGGCGTGGAGATACGCAGTATTTT. It translates to CASSQDRVSRRGDTQYF.

This clone occurred a few times. The gene calls are TRBV5-6 and TRBJ1-2; 8 bases line up with TRBD1. V gave up 4 bases and J gave up 7 bases; unmatched junction bases: 9. Germline V gives CDR1 SGHDT, CDR2 YYEEEE. The CDR3 consists of 14 residues. The CDR3 DNA sequence: TGTGCCAGCAGCACTCCGGGACAGGAGGTTGGCTACACCTTC. It translates to CASSTPGQEVGYTF.